The 13 T cell receptor beta chains reported below all come from one sample, sequenced in a study of identical twins. Each CDR3 protein is one row after TCRdb ran MiXCR on the 5' RACE reads. The sample contains about 690,000 distinct CDR3 sequences, around 5.7% of which appear only once. The sample comprised naive T cells sorted from blood. These receptor sequences come from a man between 18 and 35 years old in good health.

This clonotype was counted ten times or more. The chain couples TRBV12-3 or TRBV12-4 to TRBJ2-5; 7 positions agree with TRBD1. The CDR3 is 13 residues long. V lost 6 bases, J lost 4 bases, and 5 bases stayed unmatched. CDR3 loop: CASRTGVGETQYF. CDR3 in DNA: TGTGCCAGCAGAACAGGGGTTGGAGAGACCCAGTACTTC.

This clonotype was recorded at least ten times. The chain joins TRBV10-3 to TRBJ2-5; TRBD1 agrees at 9 bases. This CDR3 is built from 13 residues. CDR1 is ENHRY, CDR2 SYGVKD, per germline. The J segment lost 5 bases and the V segment lost 7 bases, leaving 5 bases of the junction unmatched. The DNA for the CDR3 is TGTGCCATCACCCGAGGACAGGGGGAGACCCAGTACTTC. Amino acid sequence: CAITRGQGETQYF.

The rearrangement links TRBV14 to TRBJ2-5; 11 bases fit TRBD2. This CDR3 contains 17 residues. V dropped 4 bases and J dropped 5; count of bases not matched to a gene: 12. Germline CDR1 reads SGHDN; CDR2 reads FVKESK. CDR3 in amino acids: CASSRMGLAAIEETQYF. CDR3 coding DNA: TGTGCCAGCAGCCGTATGGGACTAGCGGCTATTGAGGAGACCCAGTACTTC. The full variable domain, its missing parts supplied by reference TRBV14 and TRBJ2-5, is EAGVTQFPSHSVIEKGQTVTLRCDPISGHDNLYWYRRVMGKEIKFLLHFVKESKQDESGMPNNRFLAERTGGTYSTLKVQPAELEDSGVYFCASSRMGLAAIEETQYFGPGTRLLVL.

This clonotype has ten or more counts. The chain combines TRBV20-1 with TRBJ2-4; 7 bases map to TRBD1. With V trimmed by 4 bases and J by 1 base, 4 bases remained unmatched. The CDR3 extends over 14 amino acids. CDR1 and CDR2 from the germline V gene are DFQATT and SNEGSKA (reference sequence). CDR3 DNA: TGCAGTGCTAAACAGGGGCTGGCCAAAAACATTCAGTACTTC. It yields the protein CSAKQGLAKNIQYF.

This clonotype was counted between two and nine times. The CDR3 coding sequence is TGCGCCACCCTCGGCTCTTTAACAGGGTATCGACCCTACGAGCAGTACTTC. This gives the protein CATLGSLTGYRPYEQYF. The chain couples TRBV10-2 to TRBJ2-7; possibly TRBD1 for D (6 bases). The germline gives CDR1 WSHSY, CDR2 SAAADI. Trimming took 10 bases from V and 2 from J, leaving 27 bases between them. There are 17 residues in the CDR3.

This clonotype was detected many times. The chain couples TRBV12-3 or TRBV12-4 to TRBJ2-1; the match to TRBD2 covers 8 bases. The CDR3 is 16 residues long. Trimming at V came to 5 bases and at J to 7 bases, leaving 13 bases not matched to a gene. The CDR3 DNA sequence: TGTGCCAGCAGTCCCCCGGGGGGGAGTACTGGGAATGAGCAGTTCTTC. It yields the protein CASSPPGGSTGNEQFF.

This clonotype was counted ten times or more. The chain links TRBV12-3 or TRBV12-4 to TRBJ2-2, with 8 bases identical to TRBD2. This CDR3 region has 15 residues. The J segment lost 4 bases and the V segment lost 4 bases, leaving 5 bases of the junction unmatched. The CDR3 sequence is CASSSGLVGTGELFF. DNA of the CDR3: TGTGCCAGCAGTTCGGGACTAGTGGGCACCGGGGAGCTGTTTTTT.

This clonotype has at least ten counts. The rearrangement joins TRBV4-2 to TRBJ1-5, with D perhaps matching TRBD1 (5 bases). V dropped 4 bases and J dropped 6 bases, with 19 bases sitting between them. The CDR3 sequence is 16 residues long. CDR1 LGHNA and CDR2 YNFKEQ come from the germline V gene. CDR3 amino acids: CASSPSSGEEVQPQHF. The DNA for the CDR3 is TGTGCCAGCAGCCCTTCTTCGGGGGAGGAGGTTCAGCCCCAGCATTTT.

The chain employs TRBV19 and TRBJ2-5; D ambiguous. Trimming left V 1 base short and J 1 base short, with 7 bases between. CDR1 and CDR2 (germline): LNHDA, SQIVND (reference sequence). The CDR3 runs to 14 residues. This chain's CDR3 is CASSIGGRQETQYF. As DNA, the CDR3 is TGTGCCAGTAGTATAGGAGGCCGCCAAGAGACCCAGTACTTC.

CDR3 residues: CASSPGVYEQYV. Here the CDR3 DNA reads TGTGCCAGCAGTCCCGGGGTTTACGAGCAGTACGTC. V gene TRBV2 combines with J gene TRBJ2-7; tentative D call: TRBD2 (5 bases). Trimming cost V 5 bases and J 4 bases, with 9 bases left between them. Germline V gene data show CDR1 as SNHLY and CDR2 as FYNNEI. The CDR3 covers 12 residues.

Many counts were recorded for this clonotype. The chain links TRBV20-1 to TRBJ2-5, with D maybe TRBD2 (7 bases). Trimming left V 5 bases short and J 4 bases short, with 17 bases between. The CDR3 loop spans 14 amino acids. Per germline, CDR1 DFQATT and CDR2 SNEGSKA (reference sequence). The CDR3 protein is CSAGGGRGGETQYF. The CDR3 DNA sequence: TGCAGTGCTGGAGGAGGGAGGGGGGGAGAGACCCAGTACTTC.

This clonotype was detected ten times or more. The rearrangement links TRBV20-1 to TRBJ1-6, with 10 positions matching TRBD1. Germline V gene sequence: CDR1 DFQATT, CDR2 SNEGSKA (reference sequence). Germline trimming cut 5 bases from V and 10 bases from J; bases unmatched to any gene: 5. The CDR3 has 13 residues. CDR3 in DNA: TGCAGTGCTTCCGGGACAGGGGACTCACCCCTCCACTTT. This encodes CSASGTGDSPLHF.

In this sample, this clonotype turned up many times. The V gene is TRBV6-5, the J gene TRBJ1-5; D call uncertain. The germline V and J ends were trimmed by 5 bases and 0 bases, with 11 bases remaining between them. The CDR3 runs 15 residues. CDR1 is MNHEY and CDR2 is SVGAGI in the germline V gene. CDR3: CASSHQRSSNQPQHF. As DNA, the CDR3 is TGTGCCAGCAGTCACCAGCGAAGTAGCAATCAGCCCCAGCATTTT.